Listed here are 8 T cell receptor beta chains from one sample, sequenced in a study of a mutant IDH1 vaccine in newly diagnosed glioma. Clones were read by immunoSEQ multiplex PCR, and TCRdb kept only the in-frame ones, dropping some. The profile covers about 46,000 clones, with approximately 80% appearing a single time and 1.8% taken by the ten largest. The time point: baseline, week 1 (first vaccination visit). Treatment specified: pre-vaccination baseline after standard-of-care therapy. The source material was PBMCs, sampled from a glioma patient treated with radiotherapy, temozolomide or both. The receptors here all came from a woman in her 40s with glioma.

The chain uses TRBV2 and TRBJ2-1, with D uncertain. Germline CDR1 reads SNHLY; CDR2 reads FYNNEI. The germline V and J ends were trimmed by 6 bases and 6 bases, with 21 bases remaining between them. The length of the CDR3 is 16 residues. CDR3 region: CASREIARVSVNEQFF. In nucleotides, the CDR3 is TGTGCCAGCAGAGAGATTGCTAGAGTCTCCGTCAATGAGCAGTTCTTC.

This clone was recorded only once. The chain has TRBV27 and TRBJ1-1; no reliable D call. This CDR3 has 13 amino acids. Deletions cut 5 bases from V and 7 bases from J, with 14 bases between. Germline CDR1 and CDR2: MNHEY and SMNVEV (reference sequence). This chain's CDR3 is CASSPRREREAFF. CDR3 sequence (DNA): TGTGCCAGCAGTCCACGGAGGGAGCGTGAAGCTTTCTTT.

V and J are TRBV9 and TRBJ2-3; no reliable D call. Germline CDR1 SGDLS, CDR2 YYNGEE. V was pared by 4 bases and J by 6 bases, with 12 bases between. CDR3 length: 13 amino acids. In nucleotides, the CDR3 is TGTGCCAGCAGCACCAGTCCTAGGGATACGCAGTATTTT. Protein product: CASSTSPRDTQYF.

The chain is built from TRBV6-5 and TRBJ1-6; a weak D match, TRBD1 (5 bases). V lost 4 bases and J lost 7, with 14 bases in between. The germline V gene has CDR1 MNHEY and CDR2 SVGAGI. The CDR3 contains 15 residues. CDR3 bases: TGTGCCAGCAGTTCGGGCGGGGGATGGAATTCACCCCTCCACTTT. It yields the protein CASSSGGGWNSPLHF.

This chain connects TRBV10-2 to TRBJ2-1; 8 nucleotides match TRBD2. V shed 6 bases and J 2 bases; nucleotides not matched to a gene: 3. The CDR3 is made up of 14 amino acids. Germline lookup yields CDR1 WSHSY and CDR2 SAAADI. The CDR3 sequence: CASRVAGPYNEQFF. The CDR3 region has the DNA TGCGCCAGCAGGGTAGCGGGGCCCTACAATGAGCAGTTCTTC.

The V gene is TRBV18, the J gene TRBJ2-5, with D unclear. This CDR3 spans 12 amino acids. The V gene lost 3 bases and the J gene lost 5 bases, with 7 bases spanning the gap. The germline V gene has CDR1 KGHSH and CDR2 LQKENI. CDR3 region: CASSPRSETQYF. CDR3 DNA sequence: TGTGCCAGCTCACCTCGGTCGGAGACCCAGTACTTC.

This chain connects TRBV29-1 to TRBJ1-3; D is perhaps TRBD1 (5 bases). This CDR3 is 15 amino acids long. Trimming removed 3 bases from V and 0 bases from J, with 12 bases in between. CDR1 and CDR2 from the germline V gene are SQVTM and ANQGSEA. Written as DNA, the CDR3 is TGCAGCGTTGATCAGGGCTTGAGCTCTGGAAACACCATATATTTT. It is translated as CSVDQGLSSGNTIYF.

The chain recombines TRBV2 with TRBJ1-4; TRBD1 aligns across 9 bases. Germline V gene lookup returns CDR1 SNHLY and CDR2 FYNNEI. V lost 5 bases and J lost 5; bases outside the gene matches: 6. CDR3 length: 15 residues. Written as DNA, the CDR3 is TGTGCCAGCAGTCCTCGGACAGGGGCGAATGAAAAACTGTTTTTT. It codes for CASSPRTGANEKLFF.